This T cell receptor (beta chain) emerged from a study of shared clonotypes between healthy human individuals. CD45RO-negative CD8 cells positively selected for CCR7 made up the naive population, which excluded terminally differentiated effector memory CD45RA+ cells. Here immunoSEQ multiplex PCR was the method, and the copy in TCRdb shows in-frame clones only, minus some. The data hold around 2,100,000 clones, with over 85% observed a single time. Germline CDR1 MDHEN, CDR2 SYDVKM. The CDR3 totals 15 residues. V lost 1 base and J lost 7, with 14 bases in between. The chain has TRBV28 and TRBJ1-5; no firm D call. The clonotype was recovered from a young man in good health. Input material: naive CD8+ T cells sorted from blood. The CDR3 protein is CASSLFSVSQQPQHF. The CDR3 bases are TGTGCCAGCAGTTTATTCTCGGTTTCTCAGCAGCCCCAGCATTTT.